The rows below give T cell receptor beta chains drawn from one sample of a study of blood T cell repertoires in COVID-19. Using immunoSEQ multiplex PCR, the repertoire was profiled, and TCRdb retains in-frame clones only, with some absent. The table includes a few hundred thousand clones, 75% to 90% detected once. The source material was peripheral blood. These TCRs come from a woman in her thirties or forties who had recovered from COVID-19. CDR3s include the opening cysteine and the closing phenylalanine or tryptophan. A D gene is named only where the DNA matches it firmly. Rows may omit the clone size; those that give it use once, few, many or a size class.

abundance,j_gene,d_gene,v_gene,CDR3nt,CDR3aa
-,TRBJ2-1,TRBD2,TRBV7-9,TGTGCCAGCAGCTTAGGGGTGCGGGAGGGCCAGAGTGAGCAGTTCTTC,CASSLGVREGQSEQFF
once,TRBJ1-2,-,TRBV19,TGTGCCAGTAGTAAGGGGCCCTCGGATGGCTACACCTTC,CASSKGPSDGYTF
-,TRBJ1-4,-,TRBV7-9,TGTGCCAGCAGCTCCACCACGAAACAGGGAAAACTGTTTTTT,CASSSTTKQGKLFF
-,TRBJ1-5,-,TRBV14,TGTGCCAGCAGCGTTAACAGGGATCCCCAGCATTTT,CASSVNRDPQHF
once,TRBJ1-1,TRBD1,TRBV27,TGTGCCAGCAGTCCCTTGGACAGGGCCAACACTGAAGCTTTCTTT,CASSPLDRANTEAFF
once,TRBJ2-1,-,TRBV9,TGTGCCAGCAGCACCTCCGGGACTTGGGTTCGGGAGCAGTTCTTC,CASSTSGTWVREQFF
once,TRBJ2-5,-,TRBV19,TGTGCCAGTAGTATTATTACAGGACCTGGATCTAGACCTCAAGAGACCCAGTACTTC,CASSIITGPGSRPQETQYF
-,TRBJ2-5,-,TRBV6-5,TGTGCCAGCCGAACAGTAGGCAGGGGAGAGACCCAGTACTTC,CASRTVGRGETQYF
-,TRBJ1-2,-,TRBV5-4,TGTGCCAGCAGCTTGGAAGGGGTGCAGGGGTCCTACTATGGCTACACCTTC,CASSLEGVQGSYYGYTF
-,TRBJ2-1,-,TRBV2,TGTGCCAGCAGTGTCCCCCCGGGACATAGGCATGAGCAGTTCTTC,CASSVPPGHRHEQFF
-,TRBJ1-1,TRBD1,TRBV7-9,TGTGCCAGCAGCCGGGACAGGGCTGACACTGAAGCTTTCTTT,CASSRDRADTEAFF
-,TRBJ2-3,TRBD2,TRBV19,TGTGCCAGTAGTATACGTCAAGCGGGGCCTACCACTTTCACAGATACGCAGTATTTT,CASSIRQAGPTTFTDTQYF
-,TRBJ2-5,TRBD2,TRBV3-1/TRBV3-2,TGTGCCAGCAGCCAAGTCCGGGGGGGGAGAGAGACCCAGTACTTC,CASSQVRGGRETQYF
-,TRBJ1-6,-,TRBV9,TGTGCCAGCAGCGTCAGGGGAACGGGCTCACCCCTCCACTTT,CASSVRGTGSPLHF
-,TRBJ1-2,-,TRBV28,TGTGCCAGCTTCAGGGGAAGGGCTAACTATGGCTACACCTTC,CASFRGRANYGYTF
-,TRBJ2-3,TRBD2,TRBV10-3,TGTGCAGGGCAGTCGGCCCCGGGACTAGCGTTGGATACGCAGTATTTT,CAGQSAPGLALDTQYF
-,TRBJ2-1,TRBD2,TRBV9,TGTGCCAGCAGCGTAGATCCGGGCGGACTAGCTTCCTACAATGAGCAGTTCTTC,CASSVDPGGLASYNEQFF
-,TRBJ2-5,-,TRBV10-3,TGTGCCATCAGTGAGTCGGCAGGGGTAGAGACCCAGTACTTC,CAISESAGVETQYF
few,TRBJ2-4,TRBD2,TRBV2,TGTGCCAGCAGTCTAGCGGGGACCGTGGACATTCAGTACTTC,CASSLAGTVDIQYF
-,TRBJ2-3,TRBD2,TRBV6-4,TGTGCCAGCAGCCACGCGGGACTAGAGGATACGCAGTATTTT,CASSHAGLEDTQYF
-,TRBJ2-3,-,TRBV2,TGTGCCAGCAGTGACGGATTGAGGGGGTGGGGGCCAGATACGCAGTATTTT,CASSDGLRGWGPDTQYF
-,TRBJ2-3,TRBD1,TRBV18,TGTGCCAGCTCACCACGGGACAGGGGGTCAGATACGCAGTATTTT,CASSPRDRGSDTQYF
-,TRBJ1-2,TRBD1,TRBV10-3,TGTGCCATCAGTGAGGGACAGGGGTCGGCCTATGGCTACACCTTC,CAISEGQGSAYGYTF
-,TRBJ1-1,-,TRBV28,TGTGCCAGCAGCCTACCCGCCCGGAACACTGAAGCTTTCTTT,CASSLPARNTEAFF
-,TRBJ2-1,TRBD2,TRBV6-2/TRBV6-3,TGTGCCAGCAGTTCGGGACTAGCGGGAGGCCTCTCCTACAATGAGCAGTTCTTC,CASSSGLAGGLSYNEQFF
-,TRBJ2-1,-,TRBV11-3,TGTGCCAGCAGCTTAGGCGGGCCGTACAATGAGCAGTTCTTC,CASSLGGPYNEQFF
few,TRBJ2-3,TRBD2,TRBV10-2,TGCGCCAGCAGTGGTCCGGGACTAGCGTTCGGGGCAGATACGCAGTATTTT,CASSGPGLAFGADTQYF
-,TRBJ2-2,-,TRBV3-1/TRBV3-2,TGTGCCAGCAGCCACCTACTAGCCTTCTCAACCGGGGAGCTGTTTTTT,CASSHLLAFSTGELFF
few,TRBJ2-1,TRBD2,TRBV24-1,TGTGCCACCAAGCTAGCGGGAGAGGGCAATGAGCAGTTCTTC,CATKLAGEGNEQFF
-,TRBJ2-2,TRBD1,TRBV7-3,TGTGCCAGCAGTTGGGGGACAGGGGATACCGGGGAGCTGTTTTTT,CASSWGTGDTGELFF
-,TRBJ1-1,TRBD1,TRBV4-1,TGCGCCAGCAGCCAATTACAGGGGGGGAACACTGAAGCTTTCTTT,CASSQLQGGNTEAFF
-,TRBJ2-3,TRBD2,TRBV5-4,TGTGCCAGCAGCCCGGGGGGGCGGGAGGTTGGAGATACGCAGTATTTT,CASSPGGREVGDTQYF
once,TRBJ1-2,-,TRBV5-8,TGTGCCAGCAGCCCAAGACTCGTTGGCTACACCTTC,CASSPRLVGYTF
-,TRBJ1-1,-,TRBV9,TGTGCCAGCAGCCCTCGGGGGACGAACACTGAAGCTTTCTTT,CASSPRGTNTEAFF
-,TRBJ1-4,TRBD1,TRBV19,TGTGCCAGTAGTTTCCGAGAGGGGACAGGGGTTCGAGAAAAACTGTTTTTT,CASSFREGTGVREKLFF
-,TRBJ2-3,TRBD2,TRBV6-5,TGTGCCGCCCAAGCGGGAGGGCCGGCAGATACGCAGTATTTT,CAAQAGGPADTQYF
-,TRBJ2-3,-,TRBV18,TGTGCCAGCTCACCACTTATAACAGGAGGCACAGATACGCAGTATTTT,CASSPLITGGTDTQYF
-,TRBJ1-3,-,TRBV5-6,TGTGCCAGCAGCTTTTTTCGTATATATGGAAACACCATATATTTT,CASSFFRIYGNTIYF
-,TRBJ2-7,TRBD1,TRBV16,TGTGCCACCCGTCAAACAGGGGGCACCTACGAGCAGTACTTC,CATRQTGGTYEQYF
-,TRBJ1-5,-,TRBV7-6,TGTGCCAGCAGCTTAGAACAGGGTAATCAGCCCCAGCATTTT,CASSLEQGNQPQHF
-,TRBJ1-5,TRBD1,TRBV19,TGTGCCAGTACCCCCCGATTCGGACAGGGGTACAATCAGCCCCAGCATTTT,CASTPRFGQGYNQPQHF
-,TRBJ2-2,-,TRBV3-1/TRBV3-2,TGTGCCAGCAGCCAGATAACTAACACCGGGGAGCTGTTTTTT,CASSQITNTGELFF
-,TRBJ2-2,TRBD2,TRBV9,TGTGCCAGCAGCGGAGTAGGTAGCGGGGTTCCCGGGGAGCTGTTTTTT,CASSGVGSGVPGELFF
-,TRBJ1-2,-,TRBV7-9,TGTGCCAGCAGCCTAGGTTTTTTGTATAACTATGGCTACACCTTC,CASSLGFLYNYGYTF
-,TRBJ1-2,-,TRBV19,TGTGCCAGTAGTAGGGGTGGGGAGCGGGGGTACGACTATGGCTACACCTTC,CASSRGGERGYDYGYTF
-,TRBJ2-1,TRBD1,TRBV4-1,TGCGCCAGCAGCCAAGAGGGGACAGGAAACTCGTGGGAGCAGTTCTTC,CASSQEGTGNSWEQFF
-,TRBJ1-2,-,TRBV2,TGTGCCAGCAGTGAATCGCTACCTTCTAGAGGCTATGGCTACACCTTC,CASSESLPSRGYGYTF
-,TRBJ1-1,-,TRBV6-5,TGTGCCAGCAGTTACTCCGGGGGGGCAGCGGAAGCTTTCTTT,CASSYSGGAAEAFF
few,TRBJ1-3,-,TRBV6-5,TGTGCCAGCAGTAGACAGTTCTCTGGAAACACCATATATTTT,CASSRQFSGNTIYF
few,TRBJ2-2,-,TRBV6-5,TGTGCCAGCATCCCTTGGGGCCTTAACACCGGGGAGCTGTTTTTT,CASIPWGLNTGELFF
-,TRBJ2-5,-,TRBV12-3/TRBV12-4,TGTGCCAGCAGTTTCAGGGTGCGGGAGACCCAGTACTTC,CASSFRVRETQYF
-,TRBJ1-1,-,TRBV2,TGTGCCAGCAGTGAAGTACAAATGAACACTGAAGCTTTCTTT,CASSEVQMNTEAFF
few,TRBJ1-1,-,TRBV15,TGTGCCACCAGCAGAGATCGGGGGGCTGAAGCTTTCTTT,CATSRDRGAEAFF